This T cell receptor beta chain was observed in a study of T cells in Graves' hyperthyroidism and ophthalmopathy. Study results and limitations: Blood also showed most of the thyroid clonotypes that were expanded above 0.001.

CDR3 length equals 13 residues. Trimming pared 6 bases from V and 6 bases from J, leaving 15 bases between. Germline-derived CDR1 and CDR2 are SGHAT and FQNNGV. This clonotype showed up many times. Its antigen is unknown. Used for diagnoses were clinical symptoms, serum thyroxine and TRAb, thyroid ultrasound and orbital computed tomography. TCR beta CDR3 sequences were amplified from RNA transcripts. Primed by the HTBI set, a first-round RT-PCR was run on the TCR CDR3. MiXCR, applied by TCRdb to the multiplex PCR reads, yields one record per CDR3 protein. The table shows about 640,000 distinct CDR3 sequences, with around 20% occurring only once.

Input material: blood. The receptor's source is a man aged 30-40 years with Graves' ophthalmopathy. The chain links TRBV11-2 to TRBJ2-7; perhaps TRBD1 as D (6 bases). CDR3 sequence: CASRQGEIGEQYF. CDR3 sequence (DNA): TGTGCCAGCAGACAGGGAGAGATTGGCGAGCAGTACTTC.